One and the same sample provided the 16 T cell receptor beta chains below, sequenced in a study of OX40 agonist ivuxolimab in advanced cancers. The method behind the library was the immunoSEQ multiplex PCR assay. TCRdb took this table from immuneACCESS and kept in-frame rearrangements with V and J called. Such tables lack part of the clones; where checked against another copy, unresolved V genes explain under half of the gap, and the rest is unexplained. This sample comprises 25,000 to 30,000 clones, less than 85% of them detected only once. The ten top clones hold around 32% of the sample. The sequencing used CD4+ or CD8+ T cells sorted from blood, collected in a trial of the OX40 agonist ivuxolimab. The receptors shown here come from an adult with an advanced solid tumor such as melanoma, head and neck, liver or kidney cancer.

This clone showed up just once. This CDR3 is also generated by other DNA sequences in the sample. The chain is built from TRBV5-1 and TRBJ2-7; 8 positions agree with TRBD1. From germline, CDR1 is SGHRS and CDR2 YFSETQ. Trimming removed 0 bases from V and 3 bases from J; junction bases left unmatched: 2. The CDR3 is 14 amino acids. In DNA, the CDR3 is TGCGCCAGCAGCTTGGGCACAGGGGGCTACGAGCAGTACTTC. This codes for CASSLGTGGYEQYF.

Written as DNA, the CDR3 is TGTGCCTGGAGTGTAGTCCCCCACGGGGTTAGCACAGATACGCAGTATTTT. Protein sequence: CAWSVVPHGVSTDTQYF. The genes are TRBV30 and TRBJ2-3; D might be TRBD2 (5 bases). Trimming shortened V by 0 bases and J by 0 bases, and 16 bases separated the two germline ends. Germline V gene lookup returns CDR1 GTSNPN and CDR2 SVGIG (reference sequence). The CDR3 runs 17 residues.

The chain combines TRBV6-6 with TRBJ2-2, with D perhaps matching TRBD1 or TRBD2 (5 bases each). There are 16 residues in the CDR3. The ends were cut back, 0 bases at V and 2 bases at J, with 10 bases in the middle. Per germline, CDR1 MNHNY and CDR2 SVGAGI (reference sequence). CDR3 in DNA: TGTGCCAGCAGTTACTCGGGTGGGGGTAACACCGGGGAGCTGTTTTTT. Amino acids: CASSYSGGGNTGELFF.

The gene calls are TRBV6-1 and TRBJ2-1; no clear D gene. The germline V gene encodes CDR1 MNHNS and CDR2 SASEGT. This CDR3 spans 17 amino acids. The V end was cut by 4 bases, the J end by 0 bases, with 16 bases between. The CDR3 nucleotides read TGTGCCAGCAGTGGCCTGGTGGCGCAGAGCTCCTACAATGAGCAGTTCTTC. Amino acids: CASSGLVAQSSYNEQFF.

This clone has only a few counts. A junction end diverges from the germline sequence, so it may reflect a read error. This sequence joins TRBV27 and TRBJ2-3, with 14 bases identical to TRBD2. This CDR3 has 18 residues. Germline values: CDR1 MNHEY, CDR2 SMNVEV (reference sequence). DNA of the CDR3: TGTGCCAGCAGTCTATCCGGGACTAGCGGGAGTGTGTCAGATACGCAGTATTTT. This translates into CASSLSGTSGSVSDTQYF.

V gene TRBV4-1 combines with J gene TRBJ1-2; D is ambiguous. The CDR3 is 16 residues long. Trimming removed 0 bases at V and 4 bases at J, with 15 bases between. CDR1 and CDR2 (germline): MGHRA, YSYEKL. The CDR3 sequence is CASSQDHPNTGYGYTF. CDR3 nucleotide sequence: TGCGCCAGCAGCCAAGATCACCCCAACACCGGCTATGGCTACACCTTC.

The CDR3 DNA reads as TGTGCCAGCAGTTTCGGAGAGACCCAGTACTTC. Translated: CASSFGETQYF. The J gene is TRBJ2-5, the V gene TRBV6-1; D gene ambiguous. Trimming took off 5 bases at V and 4 bases at J, with 5 bases between the two ends. CDR1 is MNHNS, CDR2 SASEGT, per germline. This CDR3 comprises 11 residues.

This clone was picked up one time. CDR3 region: CASSSPDRGRPEAFF. The CDR3 bases are TGCGCCAGCAGCTCCCCCGACAGGGGGCGACCTGAAGCTTTCTTT. The rearrangement joins TRBV5-1 to TRBJ1-1, with 10 bases fitting TRBD1. The germline V gene encodes CDR1 SGHRS and CDR2 YFSETQ. The CDR3 is made up of 15 amino acids. The V segment lost 3 bases and the J segment 6 bases; nucleotides outside the gene matches: 8.

V gene TRBV9 combines with J gene TRBJ1-5; D gene unclear. CDR1 and CDR2 (germline): SGDLS, YYNGEE. The CDR3 runs 14 residues. Trimming took off 2 bases at V and 3 bases at J, with 9 bases between the two ends. The CDR3 protein is CASSVGDSNQPQHF. CDR3 bases: TGTGCCAGCAGCGTCGGAGACTCCAATCAGCCCCAGCATTTT.

The chain combines TRBV6-1 with TRBJ1-2, with TRBD1 as a possible D gene (5 bases). CDR3 size: 11 residues. CDR1 is MNHNS and CDR2 is SASEGT in the germline V gene. V was clipped by 8 bases and J by 8 bases, with 12 bases between them. The CDR3 DNA is TGTGCCAGCGTGTTGGGGGTCGGCTACACCTTC. This translates into CASVLGVGYTF.

This chain links TRBV7-8 with TRBJ2-5; D is perhaps TRBD1 (6 bases). V was shortened by 5 bases and J by 6 bases, with 25 bases between the two germline ends. This CDR3 is 17 amino acids long. Germline lookup yields CDR1 SGHVS and CDR2 FQNEAQ. CDR3 bases: TGTGCCAGCAGCCGTACGCCCCCCGGGACAACGAAACAGACCCAGTACTTC. Translated: CASSRTPPGTTKQTQYF.

Regarding this clone: The same CDR3 also results from other DNA sequences found in this sample. The chain carries TRBV7-9 and TRBJ2-1, with 8 bases that match TRBD2. This CDR3 contains 15 residues. Trimming took 6 bases from V and 0 from J; bases not matched to a gene: 4. The V gene's germline CDR1 is SEHNR and CDR2 FQNEAQ (reference sequence). The CDR3 loop is CASSPSGSSYNEQFF. The CDR3 nucleotides are TGTGCCAGCAGTCCAAGCGGGAGCTCCTACAATGAGCAGTTCTTC.

The rearrangement joins TRBV15 to TRBJ2-5; TRBD2 matches at 14 bases. V dropped 5 bases and J dropped 5; count of bases not matched to a gene: 10. Germline V gene sequence: CDR1 LNHNV, CDR2 YYDKDF (reference sequence). This CDR3 comprises 17 residues. CDR3: CATSGMTSGRARETQYF. The CDR3 DNA follows: TGTGCCACCAGCGGAATGACTAGCGGGAGGGCCAGGGAGACCCAGTACTTC.

The chain carries TRBV10-3 and TRBJ2-5; a weak D match, TRBD2 (5 bases). CDR3 length: 16 amino acids. Germline CDR1 reads ENHRY; CDR2 reads SYGVKD. V was shortened by 0 bases and J by 2 bases, with 13 bases between the two germline ends. DNA of the CDR3: TGTGCCATCAGTGAGTCGGGTAGAGGGTTGCAAGAGACCCAGTACTTC. This encodes CAISESGRGLQETQYF.

The chain links TRBV29-1 to TRBJ1-5, with D possibly TRBD1 on 5 matching bases. Germline V CDR1 and CDR2: SQVTM, ANQGSEA. Trimming took 4 bases from V and 2 from J, leaving 6 bases between them. The CDR3 spans 12 residues. The CDR3 DNA reads TGCAGCGTTGGGGGCGGCAATCAGCCCCAGCATTTT. Its protein product is CSVGGGNQPQHF.

This clone was recorded at least ten times. The chain has TRBV7-9 and TRBJ2-7; D is undetermined. This CDR3 is 12 amino acids long. Trimming took 4 bases from V and 2 from J, leaving 6 bases between them. CDR1 is SEHNR, CDR2 FQNEAQ, per germline (reference sequence). This chain's CDR3 is CASSSTPYEQYF. The DNA of the CDR3 is TGTGCCAGCAGCTCGACACCCTACGAGCAGTACTTC.